These 32 T cell receptor beta chains were all obtained from the same sample, sequenced in a study of blood T cells in healthy people across ages. A second PCR, run for about 7 to 11 cycles, used a sample-barcoded 5' primer plus a J-beta primer mix. MiXCR was run by TCRdb on the 5' RACE reads, yielding one entry per CDR3 protein. This sample carries about 670,000 distinct CDR3 sequences, 45% to 60% of them seen once, and the ten largest clones take approximately 13%. The sequencing sample was made of blood. These receptor sequences come from an elderly woman in good health.

This clonotype was observed a handful of times. The V and J genes are TRBV29-1 and TRBJ2-2; weak D call: TRBD2 (5 bases). Germline CDR1 is SQVTM and CDR2 is ANQGSEA. This CDR3 is built from 16 residues. Trimming shortened V by 4 bases and J by 5 bases, and 20 bases separated the two germline ends. For the CDR3, the DNA is TGCAGCGTTGGCGAGCGGACCCCCTTTGGGACCGGGGAGCTGTTTTTT. Translation gives CSVGERTPFGTGELFF.

This CDR3 reads CASSPAGPQMNTEAFF. The CDR3 region has the DNA TGTGCCAGCAGCCCGGCGGGACCGCAAATGAACACTGAAGCTTTCTTT. This chain connects TRBV5-4 to TRBJ1-1, with D possibly being TRBD1 (5 bases). Germline V gives CDR1 SGHNT, CDR2 YYREEE (reference sequence). There are 16 residues in the CDR3. The V end lost 4 bases, the J end lost 0 bases, and 16 bases lay between the germline ends.

This clonotype was counted ten times or more. The rearrangement uses TRBV5-1 and TRBJ1-1; tentative D call: TRBD1 (5 bases). Germline loops: CDR1 SGHRS, CDR2 YFSETQ. V lost 3 bases and J lost 2, with 11 bases in between. This CDR3 spans 14 amino acids. The CDR3 region is CASSWDGRNTEAFF. CDR3 sequence (DNA): TGCGCCAGCAGCTGGGACGGGAGAAACACTGAAGCTTTCTTT. Full variable domain (missing parts from reference TRBV5-1 and TRBJ1-1): KAGVTQTPRYLIKTRGQQVTLSCSPISGHRSVSWYQQTPGQGLQFLFEYFSETQRNKGNFPGRFSGRQFSNSRSEMNVSTLELGDSALYLCASSWDGRNTEAFFGQGTRLTVV.

This clonotype was seen once. The chain uses TRBV2 and TRBJ2-2; D might be TRBD1 or TRBD2, each matching 5 bases. Germline CDR1 reads SNHLY; CDR2 reads FYNNEI. Trimming stripped 6 bases from V and 7 bases from J, with 12 bases between. This CDR3 has 13 residues. CDR3 loop: CASRPVGVGELFF. The CDR3 DNA reads as TGTGCCAGCAGGCCCGTGGGGGTCGGGGAGCTGTTTTTT.

At least ten counts were recorded for this clonotype. The chain uses TRBV29-1 and TRBJ2-5, with D unclear. The germline CDR1 and CDR2 sequences are SQVTM and ANQGSEA. The CDR3 extends over 12 amino acids. V was cut by 8 bases and J by 5 bases, with 15 bases left in between. In DNA form, the CDR3 reads TGCAGCCACACCGGCGCGAGGGAGACCCAGTACTTC. Amino acids: CSHTGARETQYF. Drawing the rest from reference TRBV29-1 and TRBJ2-5, the complete variable domain is SAVISQKPSRDICQRGTSLTIQCQVDSQVTMMFWYRQQPGQSLTLIATANQGSEATYESGFVIDKFPISRPNLTFSTLTVSNMSPEDSSIYLCSHTGARETQYFGPGTRLLVL.

This clonotype was seen only a few times. This may stem from a read error, because a much larger clone lies one nucleotide away. The chain has TRBV28 and TRBJ2-7; a possible D gene is TRBD1 (6 bases). The CDR3 spans 15 residues. V gave up 2 bases and J gave up 5 bases, with 16 bases separating them. Germline values: CDR1 MDHEN, CDR2 SYDVKM. The CDR3 nucleotides read TGTGCCAGCAGTTTAGGGTCCGGGAACAGGGACGAGCAGTACTTC. It translates to CASSLGSGNRDEQYF.

In this sample, this clonotype turned up many times. V and J are TRBV3-1 and TRBJ2-6; D unclear. The V and J ends lost 2 bases and 0 bases respectively, with 17 bases between them. The CDR3 has 19 residues. The germline gives CDR1 LGHDT, CDR2 YNNKEL (reference sequence). The CDR3 region has the DNA TGTGCCAGCAGCCAAAAGTGGCAGACCTTACTCTCTGGGGCCAACGTCCTGACTTTC. Its protein is CASSQKWQTLLSGANVLTF.

The chain has TRBV7-8 and TRBJ2-5, with D possibly called TRBD1 or TRBD2 (5 bases each). CDR3 length: 15 amino acids. The V end lost 7 bases, the J end lost 1 base, and 16 bases lay between the germline ends. CDR1 is SGHVS, CDR2 FQNEAQ, per germline. CDR3 sequence reads: CASTPQGRGQETQYF. The CDR3 DNA reads TGTGCCAGCACGCCCCAGGGACGGGGCCAAGAGACCCAGTACTTC.

The J gene is TRBJ2-3, the V gene TRBV6-1; 7 positions agree with TRBD2. This CDR3 contains 16 residues. V was pared by 6 bases and J by 6 bases, with 15 bases of the junction left unmatched. The germline CDR1 and CDR2 sequences are MNHNS and SASEGT. The CDR3 region is CASRDPLRTSWDTQYF. The CDR3 bases are TGTGCCAGCAGGGACCCACTTCGGACTAGTTGGGATACGCAGTATTTT.

The chain carries TRBV3-1 and TRBJ2-7, with D possibly called TRBD1 or TRBD2 (5 bases each). Per germline, CDR1 LGHDT and CDR2 YNNKEL (reference sequence). CDR3 size: 14 residues. V dropped 1 base and J dropped 7 bases, with 14 bases sitting between them. The CDR3 DNA reads TGTGCCAGCAGCCAAGGCCGGTCAGGGACGGAGCAGTACTTC. It yields the protein CASSQGRSGTEQYF.

The chain links TRBV29-1 to TRBJ2-7; 9 nucleotides agree with TRBD1. The junction had 8 bases not matched to a gene; V was cut back by 5 bases and J by 3 bases. This CDR3 contains 14 residues. The germline CDR1 and CDR2 sequences are SQVTM and ANQGSEA. DNA of the CDR3: TGCAGCGTTTCAACCGGGACAGGGTACTACGAGCAGTACTTC. The encoded protein is CSVSTGTGYYEQYF.

This clonotype has at least ten counts. The chain joins TRBV20-1 to TRBJ2-5; 8 nucleotides match TRBD2. The CDR3 is 16 residues long. Germline V gives CDR1 DFQATT, CDR2 SNEGSKA (reference sequence). V lost 0 bases, J lost 1 base, and 7 bases stayed unmatched. CDR3 sequence: CSARDPLGLAQETQYF. The CDR3 region has the DNA TGCAGTGCTAGAGATCCCCTTGGACTAGCCCAAGAGACCCAGTACTTC.

The chain recombines TRBV3-1 with TRBJ2-5, with D maybe TRBD1 (6 bases). V dropped 4 bases and J dropped 6 bases, with 12 bases sitting between them. This CDR3 is built from 13 residues. Germline V gene sequence: CDR1 LGHDT, CDR2 YNNKEL (reference sequence). The CDR3 reads CASSRQGLKTQYF. The DNA for the CDR3 is TGTGCCAGCAGCCGCCAGGGGTTAAAGACCCAGTACTTC.

The chain recombines TRBV4-1 with TRBJ1-2; possibly TRBD1 for D (5 bases). The CDR3 has 15 residues. CDR1 MGHRA and CDR2 YSYEKL come from the germline V gene. The V end was cut by 0 bases, the J end by 2 bases, with 10 bases between. The CDR3: CASSQDQPGNYGYTF. CDR3 nucleotides: TGCGCCAGCAGCCAAGATCAGCCAGGGAACTATGGCTACACCTTC.

This clonotype appeared a few times. This sequence joins TRBV20-1 and TRBJ1-1; a possible D gene is TRBD1 (6 bases). Germline-derived CDR1 and CDR2 are DFQATT and SNEGSKA (reference sequence). The CDR3 sequence is 16 residues long. V shed 8 bases and J shed 2 bases, with 24 bases lying between them. In nucleotides, the CDR3 is TGCAGTACCTCGACCCCTAGGGGGGGACAAAACACTGAAGCTTTCTTT. Its protein is CSTSTPRGGQNTEAFF.

The CDR3 region has the DNA TGTGCCAGCAGTGGGGCGGCCTCAGGGCCCGAAGCTTTCTTT. This translates into CASSGAASGPEAFF. This rearrangement joins TRBV2 to TRBJ1-1; D might be TRBD1 (5 bases). Per germline, CDR1 SNHLY and CDR2 FYNNEI. The V gene lost 4 bases and the J gene lost 8 bases, with 17 bases spanning the gap. The CDR3 runs to 14 residues. The full variable domain, in which reference TRBV2 and TRBJ1-1 provide the parts outside the CDR3, is EPEVTQTPSHQVTQMGQEVILRCVPISNHLYFYWYRQILGQKVEFLVSFYNNEISEKSEIFDDQFSVERPDGSNFTLKIRSTKLEDSAMYFCASSGAASGPEAFFGQGTRLTVV.

Concerning this clonotype itself: The junction and the germline gene differ at one end; a read error may be behind it. The chain employs TRBV5-1 and TRBJ2-1; TRBD2 aligns across 10 bases. The last part of the DNA fits TRBJ2-7 better; the J call may be wrong. The CDR3 runs 15 residues. Germline V gene lookup returns CDR1 SGHRS and CDR2 YFSETQ. CDR3 region: CTSSQWTSGYNEQYF. For the CDR3, the DNA is TGCACCAGCAGCCAATGGACTAGCGGTTACAATGAGCAGTACTTC.

J is TRBJ2-1 and V is TRBV20-1; 11 bases agree with TRBD2. This CDR3 has 16 residues. The germline V gene encodes CDR1 DFQATT and CDR2 SNEGSKA (reference sequence). V lost 0 bases and J lost 5; bases outside the gene matches: 6. The CDR3: CSARDIGLAGDNEQFF. CDR3 bases: TGCAGTGCTAGAGATATCGGACTAGCGGGCGACAATGAGCAGTTCTTC.

This clonotype was recorded many times. The V call is TRBV7-6, the J call TRBJ2-3, with D possibly being TRBD2 (5 bases). The CDR3 is made up of 16 amino acids. Trimming shortened V by 1 base and J by 2 bases, and 13 bases separated the two germline ends. Germline assignment: CDR1 SGHVS and CDR2 FNYEAQ. The CDR3 region has the DNA TGTGCCAGCAGCTTAGAAGCGGTTTTCCCCACAGATACGCAGTATTTT. Amino acids: CASSLEAVFPTDTQYF.

This clonotype was recorded a few times. The chain joins TRBV29-1 to TRBJ1-1; D is uncertain. Germline loops: CDR1 SQVTM, CDR2 ANQGSEA. V shed 4 bases and J shed 0 bases, with 21 bases lying between them. The CDR3 runs 17 residues. The CDR3 region has the DNA TGCAGCGTTGGTCCAATTATGACAATGTCGATGAACACTGAAGCTTTCTTT. Amino acid sequence: CSVGPIMTMSMNTEAFF.

The CDR3 sequence is CASSYSMGAYEQYF. CDR3 nucleotides: TGTGCCAGCAGTTACTCCATGGGGGCCTACGAGCAGTACTTC. The rearrangement joins TRBV6-5 to TRBJ2-5; D is possibly TRBD1 or TRBD2 (5 bases each). Gene TRBJ2-7 matches the end of the DNA better, so the J call may be wrong. The V gene's germline CDR1 is MNHEY and CDR2 SVGAGI. The CDR3 contains 14 residues.

This clonotype was recorded a few times. The chain is built from TRBV21-1 and TRBJ2-1; the listed D gene, TRBD1, was not tested against the DNA. TRBV21-1 is a known pseudogene. The CDR3 has 15 amino acids. The CDR3 spells CASSTYKGAHNEQFF. As DNA, the CDR3 is TGTGCCAGCAGCACATACAAGGGGGCCCACAATGAGCAGTTCTTC.

This clonotype was counted between two and nine times. The rearrangement links TRBV28 to TRBJ2-5, with D hard to call. The tail of the sequence fits TRBJ2-7 better, so the J call may be wrong. CDR1 MDHEN and CDR2 SYDVKM come from the germline V gene. This CDR3 contains 12 residues. The CDR3 loop is CASSSLPAEQYF. The CDR3 DNA reads TGTGCCAGCAGTTCTTTACCAGCCGAGCAGTACTTC.

This clonotype was recorded only once. For the CDR3, the DNA is TGTGCCAGCAGCTTAGAGGCCCTAACGGGGGGACTCAATGAGCAGTTCTTC. Translation gives CASSLEALTGGLNEQFF. The chain links TRBV11-2 to TRBJ2-1; 7 bases are shared with TRBD2. The CDR3 loop spans 17 amino acids. Trimming at V came to 0 bases and at J to 6 bases, leaving 11 bases not matched to a gene. Germline-derived CDR1 and CDR2 are SGHAT and FQNNGV.

On this clonotype: This may stem from a read error, because a much larger clone lies one nucleotide away. The rearrangement uses TRBV7-2 and TRBJ1-4; D gene uncertain. The CDR3 contains 14 residues. Trimming removed 3 bases at V and 0 bases at J, with 5 bases between. In germline, CDR1 is SGHTA, CDR2 FQGNSA. The CDR3 bases are TGTGCCAGCAGCTTCAGGTCAACTAATGAAAAACTGTTTTTT. Translation gives CASSFRSTNEKLFF.

This clonotype showed up many times. The rearrangement joins TRBV7-2 to TRBJ1-1; D unclear. The V end lost 0 bases, the J end lost 3 bases, and 8 bases lay between the germline ends. There are 14 residues in the CDR3. CDR1 and CDR2 from the germline V gene are SGHTA and FQGNSA. The CDR3 loop reads CASSLAVFDTEAFF. CDR3 sequence (DNA): TGTGCCAGCAGCTTAGCGGTTTTCGACACTGAAGCTTTCTTT.

The chain couples TRBV15 to TRBJ2-4; TRBD1 agrees at 10 bases. The last part of the DNA fits TRBJ2-7 better; the J call may be wrong. This CDR3 is built from 13 residues. The germline V gene encodes CDR1 LNHNV and CDR2 YYDKDF (reference sequence). The CDR3 DNA follows: TGTGCCACTAGGGACAGGGGAAGCTACGAGCAGTACTTC. It encodes CATRDRGSYEQYF.

V and J are TRBV5-1 and TRBJ2-1, with no clear D. Trimming left V 0 bases short and J 9 bases short, with 7 bases between. From germline, CDR1 is SGHRS and CDR2 YFSETQ. The CDR3 has 12 residues. For the CDR3, the DNA is TGCGCCAGCAGCTTGGGGGAAACTGAGCAGTTCTTC. Amino acids: CASSLGETEQFF.

V gene TRBV7-6 combines with J gene TRBJ2-5, with D perhaps matching TRBD1 (6 bases). V shed 3 bases and J shed 5 bases, with 16 bases lying between them. This CDR3 is 15 amino acids long. Germline V CDR1 and CDR2: SGHVS, FNYEAQ. CDR3 coding DNA: TGTGCCAGCAGCTTGGGGACACTTAGGATGGAGACCCAGTACTTC. It translates to CASSLGTLRMETQYF.

This clonotype has only one observation. The chain is built from TRBV28 and TRBJ2-1; TRBD2 might be the D (5 bases). The CDR3 has 12 residues. CDR1 is MDHEN, CDR2 SYDVKM, per germline. V lost 4 bases to trimming and J lost 10 bases, with 11 bases between them. CDR3 sequence (DNA): TGTGCCAGCAGTTCCGAGGGCCGGGAGCAGTTCTTC. It codes for CASSSEGREQFF.

CDR3 sequence reads: CASSPQGRMEGNEQFF. The CDR3 bases are TGTGCCAGCAGCCCCCAGGGGAGAATGGAAGGCAATGAGCAGTTCTTC. The chain has TRBV7-2 and TRBJ2-1; a possible D gene is TRBD1 (6 bases). V was shortened by 5 bases and J by 6 bases, with 20 bases between the two germline ends. The germline V gene encodes CDR1 SGHTA and CDR2 FQGNSA. The CDR3 is 16 residues long.

This clonotype appeared many times. The genes are TRBV7-2 and TRBJ1-2; D may be TRBD1 (5 bases). Germline-derived CDR1 and CDR2 are SGHTA and FQGNSA. Trimming pared 4 bases from V and 8 bases from J, leaving 11 bases between. The CDR3 extends over 12 amino acids. This CDR3 reads CASSYAGHGYTF. CDR3 DNA: TGTGCCAGCAGCTACGCGGGGCACGGCTACACCTTC.